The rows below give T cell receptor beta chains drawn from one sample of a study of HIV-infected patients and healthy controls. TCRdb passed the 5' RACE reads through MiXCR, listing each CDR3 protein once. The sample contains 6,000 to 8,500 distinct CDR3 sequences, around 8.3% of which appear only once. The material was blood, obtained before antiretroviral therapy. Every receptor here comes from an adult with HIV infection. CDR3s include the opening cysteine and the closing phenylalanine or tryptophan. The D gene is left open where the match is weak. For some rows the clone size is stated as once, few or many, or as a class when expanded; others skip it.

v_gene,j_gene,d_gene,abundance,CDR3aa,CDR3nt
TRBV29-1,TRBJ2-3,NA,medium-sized,CSVETWDTDTQYF,TGCAGCGTTGAAACATGGGACACAGATACGCAGTATTTT
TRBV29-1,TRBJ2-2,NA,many,CSARETTTGELFF,TGCAGCGCTAGGGAGACTACTACCGGGGAGCTGTTTTTT
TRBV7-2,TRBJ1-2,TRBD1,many,CASSSLTGDYGYTF,TGTGCCAGCAGCTCACTGACAGGGGACTATGGCTACACCTTC
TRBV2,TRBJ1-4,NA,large,CASAQGRQKLFF,TGTGCCAGCGCCCAGGGGAGGCAAAAACTGTTTTTT
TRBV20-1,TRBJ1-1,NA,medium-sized,CSAPRDAADPEAFF,TGCAGTGCTCCTCGAGACGCCGCGGACCCTGAAGCTTTCTTT
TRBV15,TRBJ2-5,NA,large,CATSKIGGETQYF,TGTGCCACCAGCAAAATTGGAGGGGAGACCCAGTACTTC
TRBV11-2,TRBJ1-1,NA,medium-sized,CASSYAYGGHTEAFF,TGTGCCAGCAGCTATGCGTACGGGGGGCACACTGAAGCTTTCTTT
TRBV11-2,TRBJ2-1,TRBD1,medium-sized,CASSLFQGTGGYNEQFF,TGTGCCAGCAGCTTATTTCAAGGGACAGGGGGTTACAATGAGCAGTTCTTC
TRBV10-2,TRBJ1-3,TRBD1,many,CASKGQGLAGNTIYF,TGCGCCAGCAAGGGACAGGGTCTCGCTGGAAACACCATATATTTT
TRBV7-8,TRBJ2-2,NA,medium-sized,CASNRGGWTGELFF,TGTGCCAGCAATAGGGGGGGATGGACCGGGGAGCTGTTTTTT
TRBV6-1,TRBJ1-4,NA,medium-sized,CASSKPTGRTNEKLFF,TGTGCCAGCAGTAAGCCTACAGGGAGGACTAATGAAAAACTGTTTTTT
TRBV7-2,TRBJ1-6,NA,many,CASKTEVWDPNSPLHF,TGTGCCAGCAAAACCGAGGTCTGGGATCCTAATTCACCCCTCCACTTT
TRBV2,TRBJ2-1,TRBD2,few,CASSEEGWAGGHNEQFF,TGTGCCAGCAGTGAAGAGGGTTGGGCGGGGGGCCACAATGAGCAGTTCTTC
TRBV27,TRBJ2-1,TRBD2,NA,CASSFLSSGRGINEQFF,TGTGCCAGCAGTTTTTTGTCTAGCGGGAGGGGTATAAATGAGCAGTTCTTC
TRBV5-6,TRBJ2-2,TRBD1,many,CASSYWTGSTFNTGELFF,TGTGCCAGCAGCTACTGGACAGGGTCGACCTTCAACACCGGGGAGCTGTTTTTT
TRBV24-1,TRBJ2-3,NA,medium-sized,CATSDPRKRGTDTQYF,TGTGCCACCAGTGATCCACGAAAGCGGGGCACAGATACGCAGTATTTT
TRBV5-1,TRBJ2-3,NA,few,CASSLVDAAVVTQYF,TGCGCCAGCAGCTTGGTTGACGCGGCGGTTGTTACGCAGTATTTT
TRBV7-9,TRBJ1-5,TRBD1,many,CASSAGQGGQPQHF,TGTGCCAGCAGCGCCGGACAGGGTGGTCAGCCCCAGCATTTT
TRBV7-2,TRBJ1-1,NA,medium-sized,CASSPTGANTEAFF,TGTGCCAGCAGCCCAACCGGAGCGAACACTGAAGCTTTCTTT
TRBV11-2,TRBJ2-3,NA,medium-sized,CASSPAGRTDTQYF,TGTGCCAGCAGCCCGGCGGGACGCACAGATACGCAGTATTTT
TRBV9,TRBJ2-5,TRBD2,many,CASSGSSGSYETQYF,TGTGCCAGCAGCGGGAGTAGCGGGAGTTACGAGACCCAGTACTTC
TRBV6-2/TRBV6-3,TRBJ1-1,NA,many,CASTDTGTRTEAFF,TGTGCCAGCACTGACACCGGGACACGGACTGAAGCTTTCTTT
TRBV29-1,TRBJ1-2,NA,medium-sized,CSGRQMDNYGYTF,TGCAGCGGCAGACAGATGGATAACTATGGCTACACCTTC
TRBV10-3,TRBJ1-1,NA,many,CAIRDRSNTEAFF,TGTGCCATCAGGGACAGATCGAACACTGAAGCTTTCTTT
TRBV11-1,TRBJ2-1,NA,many,CASSLTVSYNEQFF,TGTGCCAGCAGCTTGACAGTCTCCTACAATGAGCAGTTCTTC
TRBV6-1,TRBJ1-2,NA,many,CASSGGLNYGYTF,TGTGCCAGCAGTGGGGGGCTTAACTATGGCTACACCTTC
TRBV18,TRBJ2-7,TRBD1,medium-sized,CASSPGTGGEQYF,TGTGCCAGCTCACCTGGGACAGGGGGAGAGCAGTACTTC
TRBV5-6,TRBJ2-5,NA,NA,CASSLTRLSPRVVVTQYF,TGTGCCAGCAGCTTGACTAGACTTTCCCCGCGGGTTGTTGTTACCCAGTACTTC
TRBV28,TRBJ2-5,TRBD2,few,CASSTWTSGKETQYF,TGTGCCAGCAGTACCTGGACTAGCGGGAAGGAGACCCAGTACTTC
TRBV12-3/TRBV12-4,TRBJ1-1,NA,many,CASSLWSSTEAFF,TGTGCCAGCAGTTTATGGTCGAGCACTGAAGCTTTCTTT
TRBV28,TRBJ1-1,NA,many,CASSRDQGNTEAFF,TGTGCCAGCAGTAGGGACCAGGGTAACACTGAAGCTTTCTTT